This is a list of T cell receptor beta chains from one sample in a study of control samples from healthy donors and cancer patients. This table comes from immunoSEQ multiplex PCR, and its TCRdb copy is limited to in-frame clones, with some not included. The sample contains about 15,000 clones, around three quarters of which appear only once. Sequences were obtained from formalin-fixed, paraffin-embedded tissue. The receptors were gathered from a female donor with lung cancer. Each CDR3 is given with its conserved first and last residue. The D gene is left open where the match is weak. Size is omitted from some rows. Given values are once, few, many or a class for expanded clones.

CDR3 DNA	CDR3 protein	V gene	D gene	clone size	J gene
TGTGCCAGCAACAGAGGTACTAGTGAGGAGACCCAGTACTTC	CASNRGTSEETQYF	TRBV5-6	-	-	TRBJ2-5
TGCGCCAGCAGCCAAGATCTGGGGGGGGGCTACAATGAGCAGTTCTTC	CASSQDLGGGYNEQFF	TRBV4-3	TRBD2	-	TRBJ2-1
TGTGCCAGCAGCTTAAGAATCCGTCCCCTCCACTTT	CASSLRIRPLHF	TRBV7-8	-	-	TRBJ1-6
TGTGCCAGCAGCCCCCTCCGGACGGGACAGGGCTTCTCGAGGGGCGCTGAAGCTTTCTTT	CASSPLRTGQGFSRGAEAFF	TRBV7-8	TRBD1	-	TRBJ1-1
TGTGCCAGCAGCTGGACGGGAGTCTATGGCTACACCTTC	CASSWTGVYGYTF	TRBV5-4	-	-	TRBJ1-2
TGTGCCAGCTCACCGACTAGCGGGAGCTACGAGCAGTACTTC	CASSPTSGSYEQYF	TRBV18	TRBD2	once	TRBJ2-7
TGTGCCAGCTCGTACCAGGGATGGGGCACAGATACGCAGTATTTT	CASSYQGWGTDTQYF	TRBV18	-	-	TRBJ2-3
TGTGCCAGCAGTAATACAGGGGGCGGTGGAAACACCATATATTTT	CASSNTGGGGNTIYF	TRBV28	TRBD1	-	TRBJ1-3
TGCGCCACCTCTTTGACAGGGACGTCTGGAAACACCATATATTTT	CATSLTGTSGNTIYF	TRBV5-1	TRBD1	once	TRBJ1-3
TGTGCCAGCAGCCGAAGCACTGAAGCTTTCTTT	CASSRSTEAFF	TRBV4-2	-	few	TRBJ1-1
TGTGCCAGCAGCTTAGGGGCTAGCGGTGCGTACGAGCAGTACTTC	CASSLGASGAYEQYF	TRBV7-9	TRBD2	-	TRBJ2-7
TGTGCCAGCTCGTGGACTAGCGCTGAGCAGTTCTTC	CASSWTSAEQFF	TRBV18	TRBD2	-	TRBJ2-1
TGTGGATCGGCGGGCTCCTACAATGAGCAGTTCTTC	CGSAGSYNEQFF	TRBV11-2	-	once	TRBJ2-1
TGTGCCAGCAGTGCCGTGGGGGGCATGCGGGACAATTCACCCCTCCACTTT	CASSAVGGMRDNSPLHF	TRBV6-1	-	-	TRBJ1-6
TGTGCCAGCAGTTATGGCTACACAGATACGCAGTATTTT	CASSYGYTDTQYF	TRBV6-2/TRBV6-3	-	-	TRBJ2-3
TGTGCTAGTGGGCCCGTTTGGGACAGGGGGCTTCATGGCTACACCTTC	CASGPVWDRGLHGYTF	TRBV12-5	TRBD1	medium-sized	TRBJ1-2
TGTGCCAGCAGTATGGGGATTAGCGGGAGGGCCACCTACAATGAGCAGTTCTTC	CASSMGISGRATYNEQFF	TRBV5-4	TRBD2	-	TRBJ2-1
TGTGCCAGCTCACCACCGGCTGGGGGCACAGATACGCAGTATTTT	CASSPPAGGTDTQYF	TRBV18	-	-	TRBJ2-3
TGTGCCAGCAGTTCGGGACAGGAAAAAGAGACCCAGTACTTC	CASSSGQEKETQYF	TRBV28	TRBD1	-	TRBJ2-5
TGTGCCAGCAGGATCAAGGGAAATCGATACAATGAGCAGTTCTTC	CASRIKGNRYNEQFF	TRBV13	-	few	TRBJ2-1
TGTGCCAGCAGTTATAACGAATATGGCTACACCTTC	CASSYNEYGYTF	TRBV6-2/TRBV6-3	-	-	TRBJ1-2
TGCAGCGTTTTGACGGTCTCCTACGAGCAGTACTTC	CSVLTVSYEQYF	TRBV29-1	-	-	TRBJ2-7
TGTGCCACCCGAAGAGAGCGGGAGGCTCGCAATGAGCAGTTCTTC	CATRREREARNEQFF	TRBV6-5	TRBD2	few	TRBJ2-1
TGTGCCAGCAGTGACTCGGGGGGACTAGGCTACAATGAGCAGTTCTTC	CASSDSGGLGYNEQFF	TRBV6-4	TRBD2	-	TRBJ2-1
TGTGCCAGTAGTTCCAGGATCCACTATGGCTACACCTTC	CASSSRIHYGYTF	TRBV19	-	-	TRBJ1-2
TGTGCCAGCAGCCAGGCAGAGACCCAGTACTTC	CASSQAETQYF	TRBV3-1/TRBV3-2	-	-	TRBJ2-5
TGTGCCAGCAGCCAAGATTTGGGTAGTTCCGTCAATGAGCAGTTCTTC	CASSQDLGSSVNEQFF	TRBV4-2	-	-	TRBJ2-1
TGCAGCGTATTAGACAGGGGGGACTATGGCTACACCTTC	CSVLDRGDYGYTF	TRBV29-1	TRBD1	-	TRBJ1-2
TGTGCCAGCAGGGGGACAGGGACGAACTATGGCTACACCTTC	CASRGTGTNYGYTF	TRBV27	TRBD1	once	TRBJ1-2
TGTGCCAGCAGCTTAGGCTTTGATGGGGACTTAGCTTTCTTT	CASSLGFDGDLAFF	TRBV7-2	-	-	TRBJ1-1
TGCGCCAGCAGCTCACCCCAAGCTAGCGGGAGTTTATACACCGGGGAGCTGTTTTTT	CASSSPQASGSLYTGELFF	TRBV5-1	TRBD2	-	TRBJ2-2
TGCGCCAGCAGCTGGGTAGCGGGGTCCTACAATGAGCAGTTCTTC	CASSWVAGSYNEQFF	TRBV5-1	TRBD2	-	TRBJ2-1